Listed below are T cell receptor beta chains from one sample, sequenced in a study of blood T cell repertoires in COVID-19. TCRdb's copy holds only in-frame clones and misses some; the assay was immunoSEQ multiplex PCR. Here the sample spans 150,000 to 200,000 clones, around 81% being singletons. Sequenced: peripheral blood. Receptors were obtained from a woman of 80 years or more with COVID-19, enrolled during active disease. Each CDR3 is given with its conserved first and last residue. The order of the fields is V gene, J gene, CDR3 protein.

>TRBV5-1|TRBJ1-2
CASSEQDYGYTF
>TRBV4-2|TRBJ2-7
CASSQYPPNGSAYEQYF
>TRBV5-1|TRBJ2-1
CASTGVREQFF
>TRBV4-1|TRBJ2-7
CASSQVGTAYEQYF
>TRBV29-1|TRBJ2-1
CSVALLASIRAHNEQFF
>TRBV9|TRBJ1-2
CASSRDRGGYTF
>TRBV6-1|TRBJ1-2
CASSEWGRGTGVSDYGYTF
>TRBV18|TRBJ1-1
CASSPMGSNTEAFF
>TRBV28|TRBJ2-1
CASNPSGRDYNEQFF
>TRBV7-9|TRBJ1-5
CASSLGGPQPQHF
>TRBV27|TRBJ2-3
CASSHQAGTDTQYF
>TRBV6-1|TRBJ1-4
CASSEPPGRERATNEKLFF
>TRBV6-5|TRBJ2-1
CASIAKGTLLNEQFF
>TRBV6-4|TRBJ1-5
CASSEQADQPQHF
>TRBV18|TRBJ2-7
CASSPFRDTPYEQYF
>TRBV3-1/TRBV3-2|TRBJ1-4
CASRWTGTPEKLFF
>TRBV3-1/TRBV3-2|TRBJ2-3
CASSQRDTQYF
>TRBV4-1|TRBJ2-3
CASSQAPSGNTDTQYF
>TRBV2|TRBJ2-7
CASTSAGGRIEQYF
>TRBV6-2/TRBV6-3|TRBJ1-1
CASSSLRWTEAFF
>TRBV7-3|TRBJ1-2
CASSSTGVGGYTF
>TRBV28|TRBJ1-2
CATTSDRGSGTF
>TRBV28|TRBJ2-7
CASSLQGSYEQYF
>TRBV5-1|TRBJ2-5
CASSLEAGGQETQYF
>TRBV2|TRBJ2-1
CASSEFGGGSYNEQFF
>TRBV11-3|TRBJ1-1
CASSPGRGSTEAFF
>TRBV2|TRBJ2-3
CASSWQRPSTDTQYF
>TRBV18|TRBJ2-1
CASSPSGPSYNEQFF
>TRBV7-9|TRBJ1-2
CASSVMTANYGYTF
>TRBV18|TRBJ2-5
CASSLGTPQETQYF
>TRBV6-1|TRBJ2-1
CASSEGVGTGGAYNEQFF
>TRBV16|TRBJ1-2
CASSQVLTGEGGYTF
>TRBV10-3|TRBJ2-3
CAISEGLGMGTDTQYF
>TRBV9|TRBJ1-2
CASSRDRSGYGYTF